These T cell receptor beta chains were read from a single sample in a study of early T cells in non-severe SARS-CoV-2 infection. TCRdb reanalysed the 5' RACE reads using MiXCR and keeps one entry per CDR3 protein. The sample shows 30,000 to 40,000 distinct CDR3 sequences, under 7% of them seen only once. Specimen: whole blood, collected at baseline. All receptors come from an adult who was a healthcare worker with PCR-confirmed SARS-CoV-2 infection or an uninfected control (not recorded which). Each CDR3 is given with its conserved first and last residue. The D gene is left open where the match is weak. Expanded clones get a size class; other rows say once, few or many, or leave the size out.

d_call	clone_size	v_call	j_call	cdr3_nt	cdr3_aa
-	many	TRBV6-5	TRBJ2-7	TGTGCCAGCCTGATAGGAGGGACAAGCATACGTATACCCTCCTACGAGCAGTACTTC	CASLIGGTSIRIPSYEQYF
-	few	TRBV29-1	TRBJ1-1	TGCAGCGCCTTCGCCGGGCAGGGGATGGGTGAAGCTTTCTTT	CSAFAGQGMGEAFF
-	many	TRBV10-2	TRBJ2-2	TGCGCCAGCAGTGTACTAGCTGCCACCGGGGAGCTGTTTTTT	CASSVLAATGELFF
TRBD2	many	TRBV20-1	TRBJ2-1	TGCAGTGCTAGAAGTGCGGGAGGCCGAGGGTCCTACAATGAGCAGTTCTTC	CSARSAGGRGSYNEQFF
-	-	TRBV9	TRBJ2-3	TGTGCCAGCAGCGTAGGCGGAATCACAGATACGCAGTATTTT	CASSVGGITDTQYF
TRBD2	few	TRBV7-8	TRBJ2-1	TGTGCCAGCAGAACGGCGGGACTAGCGGGCAATGAGCAGTTCTTC	CASRTAGLAGNEQFF
-	many	TRBV20-1	TRBJ2-1	TGCAGTGCTAGAAGAGGGAGCACGAATGAGCAGTTCTTC	CSARRGSTNEQFF
-	many	TRBV2	TRBJ1-1	TGTGCCAGTTTGCTTCGGGGGAACACTGAAGCTTTCTTT	CASLLRGNTEAFF
-	many	TRBV27	TRBJ1-2	TGTGCCAGCAGTTCCCCCGACAGCCCCTATGGCTACACCTTC	CASSSPDSPYGYTF
TRBD1	many	TRBV29-1	TRBJ1-3	TGCAGCGTTGAGCTCGGGACAGACGGAAACACCATATATTTT	CSVELGTDGNTIYF
-	few	TRBV7-8	TRBJ2-3	TGTGCCAGCAGCTTTGGGCTAGACACAGATACGCAGTATTTT	CASSFGLDTDTQYF
-	many	TRBV7-9	TRBJ1-6	TGTGCCAGCAGCCGCACACGGGGCGGCAATTCACCCCTCCACTTT	CASSRTRGGNSPLHF
-	-	TRBV28	TRBJ2-7	TGTGCCAGCAGCCCCCCCGCAGGGCGAGGGGAGCAGTACTTC	CASSPPAGRGEQYF
-	many	TRBV5-1	TRBJ2-1	TGCGCCAGCAGTTCGGGCCCCGGGCGTGAGCAGTTCTTC	CASSSGPGREQFF
-	few	TRBV7-9	TRBJ2-3	TGTGCCAGCACCCGAGGCACAGATACGCAGTATTTT	CASTRGTDTQYF
-	many	TRBV10-3	TRBJ1-5	TGTGCCATCAGTGAAAGCCAGGGAATTAACAATCAGCCCCAGCATTTT	CAISESQGINNQPQHF
TRBD2	few	TRBV6-5	TRBJ2-7	TGTGCCAGCAGTTACTCGGGGCTAGCGGGGTCCAGCTCCTACGAGCAGTACTTC	CASSYSGLAGSSSYEQYF
TRBD2	many	TRBV20-1	TRBJ2-5	TGCAGTGCGGGGATAGCGGGAGGTAGGCGTGAGACCCAGTACTTC	CSAGIAGGRRETQYF
-	many	TRBV18	TRBJ2-7	TGTGCCAGCTCCCGATCCTACGAGCAGTACTTC	CASSRSYEQYF
-	-	TRBV28	TRBJ2-7	TGTGCCAGCAGGCCGGGACAGCGGGGCGAGCAGTACTTC	CASRPGQRGEQYF
-	-	TRBV29-1	TRBJ2-3	TGCAGCGTTGCTAGCAGTAGCACAGATACGCAGTATTTT	CSVASSSTDTQYF
TRBD1	-	TRBV20-1	TRBJ2-2	TGCAGTGCTACCCAAGAGCTCCAGGGGGTGTTTTTT	CSATQELQGVFF
TRBD2	few	TRBV6-2/TRBV6-3	TRBJ2-7	TGTGCCAGCAGTTACCCCGGGCTAGCGGGGTACGTGCAGTACTTC	CASSYPGLAGYVQYF
-	few	TRBV19	TRBJ2-6	TGTGCCAGTAGTAGCCGGGGCTCTGGGGCCAACGTCCTGACTTTC	CASSSRGSGANVLTF
-	few	TRBV6-1	TRBJ2-5	TGTGCCAGCAGTGGGGCTGGGGTGACGACCCAGTACTTC	CASSGAGVTTQYF
TRBD1	-	TRBV11-2	TRBJ1-1	TGTGCCAGCAGCCTACGGGGGGTAGGGACAGCCGAAGCTTTCTTT	CASSLRGVGTAEAFF
-	-	TRBV20-1	TRBJ2-1	TGCAGTGCTCCTGCTTTGGGGACATACAATGAGCAGTTCTTC	CSAPALGTYNEQFF
-	many	TRBV12-3/TRBV12-4	TRBJ1-1	TGTGCCAGCAGCCCGGGGGTTACTGAAGCTTTCTTT	CASSPGVTEAFF
-	many	TRBV24-1	TRBJ1-2	TGTGCCACCAGTGATGCCCTGGGGCGTTTGGATGGCTACACCTTC	CATSDALGRLDGYTF
TRBD2	few	TRBV5-4	TRBJ2-1	TGTGCCAGCAGCTGGGGAGCGGGAGCAGCCTACAATGAGCAGTTCTTC	CASSWGAGAAYNEQFF
-	-	TRBV6-5	TRBJ1-2	TGTGCCAGCATCGGCAGGGCCAGTTCTAACTATGGCTACACCTTC	CASIGRASSNYGYTF
-	-	TRBV7-9	TRBJ2-7	TGTGCCAGCAGCCTTAGCGCGAGCTCCTACGAGCAGTACTTC	CASSLSASSYEQYF
TRBD2	few	TRBV5-4	TRBJ2-5	TGTGCCAGCAGCTCGACTAGCGGGACTGAGACCCAGTACTTC	CASSSTSGTETQYF
TRBD1	-	TRBV5-1	TRBJ2-7	TGCGCCAGCAGCTGGCGACAGGGGCCCTACGAGCAGTACTTC	CASSWRQGPYEQYF
TRBD2	many	TRBV20-1	TRBJ2-1	TGCAGTGCTAACTCGCTAGCGGGGGCCTACAATGAGCAGTTCTTC	CSANSLAGAYNEQFF
-	many	TRBV7-9	TRBJ2-3	TGTGCCAGCAGTTTCACAGCTAGCACAGATACGCAGTATTTT	CASSFTASTDTQYF
-	many	TRBV20-1	TRBJ2-5	TGCAGTGCCGGCGGGGGCGCCGTCCAAGAGACCCAGTACTTC	CSAGGGAVQETQYF
-	many	TRBV7-9	TRBJ2-3	TGTGCCAGCAGCTTAGCGCGGGATACGCAGTATTTT	CASSLARDTQYF
TRBD1	few	TRBV6-2/TRBV6-3	TRBJ2-7	TGTGCCAGCAGTCCCCCAGGGACAGGGGGTTCCGAGCAGTACTTC	CASSPPGTGGSEQYF
-	medium-sized	TRBV18	TRBJ2-7	TGTGCCAGCTCACCATCGGAGATAGGACGGGACTCCTACGAGCAGTACTTC	CASSPSEIGRDSYEQYF
-	-	TRBV6-5	TRBJ1-6	TGTGCCAGCAGTTACGGAGGGACTGCTTCGGGGCCCCTCCACTTT	CASSYGGTASGPLHF
-	-	TRBV6-2/TRBV6-3	TRBJ1-6	TGTGCCAGCAGTTCCACCCCCGGAGGGTCACCCCTCCACTTT	CASSSTPGGSPLHF
TRBD1	few	TRBV10-3	TRBJ2-5	TGTGCCATCAGTGGAGCCGGGACAGGGGAAGAGACCCAGTACTTC	CAISGAGTGEETQYF